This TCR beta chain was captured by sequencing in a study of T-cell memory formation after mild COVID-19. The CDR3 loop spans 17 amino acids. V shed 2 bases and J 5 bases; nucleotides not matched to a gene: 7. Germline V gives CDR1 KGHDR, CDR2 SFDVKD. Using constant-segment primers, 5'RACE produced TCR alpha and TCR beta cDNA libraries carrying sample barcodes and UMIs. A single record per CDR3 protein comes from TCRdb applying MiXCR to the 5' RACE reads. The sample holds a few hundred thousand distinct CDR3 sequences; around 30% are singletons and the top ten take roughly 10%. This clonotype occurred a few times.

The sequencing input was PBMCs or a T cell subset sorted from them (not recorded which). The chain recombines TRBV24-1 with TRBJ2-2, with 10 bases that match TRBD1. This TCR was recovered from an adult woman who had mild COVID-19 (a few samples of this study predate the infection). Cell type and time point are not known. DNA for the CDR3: TGTGCCACCAGTGATTCCCCGGGACAGGGGTGGACCGGGGAGCTGTTTTTT. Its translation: CATSDSPGQGWTGELFF.